This TCR beta chain stems from a study of T cell changes during pregnancy in multiple sclerosis. V lost 4 bases and J 5 bases, leaving 13 bases between the germline ends. The CDR3 spans 14 residues. The germline V gene has CDR1 SGHNT and CDR2 YYREEE (reference sequence). Sequencing was performed with immunoSEQ multiplex PCR; in TCRdb, only in-frame clones are kept and a portion is missing. The repertoire holds about 33,000 clones, with about 90% as singletons. The V gene is TRBV5-4, the J gene TRBJ2-1; D may be TRBD2 (7 bases). This TCR came from a female donor in good health, enrolled as a control in a pregnancy study. The sample in question was CD4+ T cells from peripheral blood mononuclear cells, obtained in the third trimester of pregnancy. In DNA, the CDR3 is TGTGCCAGCAGCAGACAGGCGGGGGACAATGAGCAGTTCTTC. Residues: CASSRQAGDNEQFF.